The entry below describes one T cell receptor beta chain. Germline V CDR1 and CDR2: MDHEN, SYDVKM. Trimming at V came to 1 base and at J to 7 bases, leaving 5 bases not matched to a gene. The CDR3 sequence is 15 residues long. This entry comes from a study of blood T cell repertoires in COVID-19. Using immunoSEQ multiplex PCR, the repertoire was profiled, and TCRdb retains in-frame clones only, with some absent. Found here are about 100,000 clones, around 92% of them singletons; the top ten hold about 5.7%. This receptor was taken from a man in his fifties with active COVID-19. V is TRBV28 and J is TRBJ2-1, with 9 positions matching TRBD1. Sequences were obtained from peripheral blood. The CDR3: CASSLSGQGWNEQFF. The CDR3 bases are TGTGCCAGCAGTTTATCAGGACAGGGGTGGAATGAGCAGTTCTTC.